This T cell receptor beta chain was sequenced in a study of cytomegalovirus exposure and HLA in healthy donors. The CDR3 runs to 14 residues. Losses at the gene ends were 1 base for V and 8 bases for J; bases not matched to a gene: 7. In germline, CDR1 is LNHDA, CDR2 SQIVND (reference sequence). Method: immunoSEQ multiplex PCR; TCRdb's copy keeps in-frame clones and lacks some. The sample carries roughly 200,000 clones, around 80% recorded once. This clone occurred once. The sequence was collected from a woman in her thirties in good health and CMV-seronegative. The sample comprised PBMCs. The chain employs TRBV19 and TRBJ1-2, with 7 bases lining up with TRBD1. The CDR3 bases are TGTGCCAGTAGTATAGGAAACAGGGGAGTGGGCTACACCTTC. Translating it yields CASSIGNRGVGYTF. Full variable domain (missing parts from reference TRBV19 and TRBJ1-2): DGGITQSPKYLFRKEGQNVTLSCEQNLNHDAMYWYRQDPGQGLRLIYYSQIVNDFQKGDIAEGYSVSREKKESFPLTVTSAQKNPTAFYLCASSIGNRGVGYTFGSGTRLTVV.